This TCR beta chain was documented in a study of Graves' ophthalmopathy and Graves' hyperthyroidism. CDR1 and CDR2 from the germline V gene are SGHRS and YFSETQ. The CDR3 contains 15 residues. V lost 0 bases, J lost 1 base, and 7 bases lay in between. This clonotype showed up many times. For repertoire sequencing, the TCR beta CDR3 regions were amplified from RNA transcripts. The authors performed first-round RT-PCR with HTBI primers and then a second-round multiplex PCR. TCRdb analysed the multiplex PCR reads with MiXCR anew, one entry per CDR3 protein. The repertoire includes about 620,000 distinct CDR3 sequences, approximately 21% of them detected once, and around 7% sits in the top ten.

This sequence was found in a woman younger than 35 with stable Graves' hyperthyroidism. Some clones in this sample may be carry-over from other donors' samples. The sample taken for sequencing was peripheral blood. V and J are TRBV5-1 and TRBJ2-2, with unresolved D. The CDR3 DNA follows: TGCGCCAGCAGCTTGGGACACGAGAACACCGGGGAGCTGTTTTTT. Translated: CASSLGHENTGELFF.